Listed here is a single TCR beta chain. Losses at the gene ends were 4 bases for V and 6 bases for J; bases not matched to a gene: 10. This CDR3 has 17 residues. Germline CDR1 reads LNHDA; CDR2 reads SQIVND (reference sequence). The source of the sample is a study of blood T cell repertoires in COVID-19. Overall study context: PBMCs, B-cell-depleted T cells, or T cells provided the cDNA or gDNA that made up the material.

Study processing details: Estimates of nucleated cell counts were drawn from the amplification of reference gene primers. Sequencing used immunoSEQ multiplex PCR; TCRdb keeps in-frame clones, though not all of them. That table furnishes V, J and clone size, whereas the DNA furnished D and trimming. This sample has 250,000 to 300,000 clones, with around 88% found just once. Sequenced: peripheral blood. The V gene is TRBV19, the J gene TRBJ2-3; the match to TRBD2 covers 13 bases. The sequence derives from a man in his forties with acute or convalescent COVID-19. CDR3 sequence: CASSRRTSGGEVDTQYF. The CDR3 bases are TGTGCCAGTAGTAGGCGGACTAGCGGGGGCGAGGTGGATACGCAGTATTTT.